Sequencing of this T cell receptor (beta chain) was carried out in a study of cytomegalovirus exposure and HLA in healthy donors. Findings and caveats of the study: Follow-up analysis found HLA locus-dependent TCR association rates, highest for DRB1 and lowest for HLA-C. Cytomegalovirus-associated TCR beta chains were listed, numbering 164.

It was with 60 Vbeta and 13 Jbeta primers that the PCR ran. Here immunoSEQ multiplex PCR was the method, and the copy in TCRdb shows in-frame clones only, minus some. Seen here are about 170,000 clones, about three quarters observed once, and the top ten hold around 0.71%. To note about this clone: Its specificity is unknown.

Germline-derived CDR1 and CDR2 are SGHDT and YYEEEE. After removal of 2 bases from V and 3 bases from J, the junction contained 8 bases not matched to a gene. The CDR3 covers 17 residues. The chain carries TRBV5-6 and TRBJ1-3; 10 bases match TRBD1. The sample taken for sequencing was PBMCs. The receptor was isolated from a female donor in good health and CMV-seronegative. The CDR3, as DNA: TGTGCCAGCAGCTTTACACGCCGGGACAGGGGTGGAAACACCATATATTTT. Protein product: CASSFTRRDRGGNTIYF.